Listed below are T cell receptor beta chains from one sample, sequenced in a study of blood T cell repertoires in COVID-19. TCRdb's copy holds only in-frame clones and misses some; the assay was immunoSEQ multiplex PCR. The table lists approximately 130,000 clones, 75% to 90% of them singletons. Material: PBMCs or T cells enriched from blood (not recorded which). Receptors were obtained from a man in his thirties or forties who had recovered from COVID-19. CDR3s include the opening cysteine and the closing phenylalanine or tryptophan. A D gene is named only where the DNA matches it firmly. Clone size appears in some rows only: once, few, many, or a class for an expanded clone.

v_call: TRBV6-1; j_call: TRBJ2-7; clone_size: .; d_call: TRBD2; cdr3_aa: CASSETGLAGEGEQYF; cdr3_nt: TGTGCCAGCAGTGAAACAGGTCTAGCGGGAGAGGGCGAGCAGTACTTC
v_call: TRBV4-1; j_call: TRBJ1-5; clone_size: .; d_call: .; cdr3_aa: CASSLGGGQPQHF; cdr3_nt: TGCGCCAGCAGCCTGGGGGGGGGTCAGCCCCAGCATTTT
v_call: TRBV1; j_call: TRBJ1-4; clone_size: .; d_call: .; cdr3_aa: CTSSHLPGGDIQRFGNEKLFF; cdr3_nt: TGCACCAGCAGCCACCTACCGGGTGGGGACATCCAAAGGTTCGGGAATGAAAAACTGTTTTTT
v_call: TRBV6-1; j_call: TRBJ2-1; clone_size: .; d_call: TRBD2; cdr3_aa: CASSEVPGRGEQFF; cdr3_nt: TGTGCCAGCAGTGAAGTCCCCGGGCGGGGGGAGCAGTTCTTC
v_call: TRBV9; j_call: TRBJ2-3; clone_size: .; d_call: .; cdr3_aa: CASSVNTGDTQYF; cdr3_nt: TGTGCCAGCAGCGTCAATACGGGAGATACGCAGTATTTT
v_call: TRBV6-5; j_call: TRBJ2-3; clone_size: .; d_call: .; cdr3_aa: CASKLGRRTDTQYF; cdr3_nt: TGTGCCAGCAAACTAGGACGGCGCACAGATACGCAGTATTTT
v_call: TRBV7-9; j_call: TRBJ2-5; clone_size: .; d_call: .; cdr3_aa: CASSLGGGNRPGETQYF; cdr3_nt: TGTGCCAGCAGCCTGGGCGGAGGGAATAGACCAGGGGAGACCCAGTACTTC
v_call: TRBV6-5; j_call: TRBJ1-1; clone_size: .; d_call: .; cdr3_aa: CASRPFGGTEAFF; cdr3_nt: TGTGCCAGCAGGCCCTTCGGGGGCACTGAAGCTTTCTTT
v_call: TRBV29-1; j_call: TRBJ1-2; clone_size: .; d_call: .; cdr3_aa: CSVEKGAYGYTF; cdr3_nt: TGCAGCGTTGAGAAGGGAGCATATGGCTACACCTTC
v_call: TRBV5-1; j_call: TRBJ1-1; clone_size: few; d_call: TRBD1; cdr3_aa: CASSSGGQPNTEAFF; cdr3_nt: TGCGCCAGCAGCTCAGGGGGACAGCCGAACACTGAAGCTTTCTTT
v_call: TRBV5-1; j_call: TRBJ2-4; clone_size: .; d_call: TRBD2; cdr3_aa: CASSLGQREAKNIQYF; cdr3_nt: TGCGCCAGCAGCTTGGGACAGCGGGAGGCCAAAAACATTCAGTACTTC
v_call: TRBV9; j_call: TRBJ2-3; clone_size: .; d_call: .; cdr3_aa: CASSRGGTDTDTQYF; cdr3_nt: TGTGCCAGCAGCAGAGGGGGGACAGACACAGATACGCAGTATTTT
v_call: TRBV5-1; j_call: TRBJ1-3; clone_size: once; d_call: .; cdr3_aa: CASSSISGNTIYF; cdr3_nt: TGCGCCAGCAGCTCCATCTCTGGAAACACCATATATTTT
v_call: TRBV11-2; j_call: TRBJ2-7; clone_size: .; d_call: TRBD2; cdr3_aa: CASSLVSGTSYEQYF; cdr3_nt: TGTGCCAGCAGCTTAGTTAGCGGGACGTCCTACGAGCAGTACTTC
v_call: TRBV7-3; j_call: TRBJ2-3; clone_size: .; d_call: TRBD2; cdr3_aa: CASSLTGLAGTTDTQYF; cdr3_nt: TGTGCCAGCAGCTTAACCGGGCTAGCGGGAACCACAGATACGCAGTATTTT
v_call: TRBV3-1/TRBV3-2; j_call: TRBJ1-3; clone_size: once; d_call: .; cdr3_aa: CASSQDRVPIHRIYF; cdr3_nt: TGTGCCAGCAGCCAAGACAGGGTCCCCATCCATCGAATATATTTT
v_call: TRBV11-2; j_call: TRBJ1-2; clone_size: .; d_call: .; cdr3_aa: CASSEDYINGYTF; cdr3_nt: TGTGCCAGCAGCGAGGACTATATTAATGGCTACACCTTC
v_call: TRBV27; j_call: TRBJ1-5; clone_size: .; d_call: .; cdr3_aa: CASSWDNHQPQHF; cdr3_nt: TGTGCCAGCAGTTGGGACAACCATCAGCCCCAGCATTTT
v_call: TRBV12-5; j_call: TRBJ1-2; clone_size: .; d_call: .; cdr3_aa: CASGLAGVKYGYTF; cdr3_nt: TGTGCTAGTGGCCTCGCGGGGGTCAAATATGGCTACACCTTC
v_call: TRBV5-1; j_call: TRBJ2-3; clone_size: .; d_call: .; cdr3_aa: CASSLTQGPTDTQYF; cdr3_nt: TGCGCCAGCAGCTTGACCCAGGGCCCCACAGATACGCAGTATTTT
v_call: TRBV19; j_call: TRBJ1-6; clone_size: .; d_call: TRBD1; cdr3_aa: CASSRTGPERSPLHF; cdr3_nt: TGTGCCAGTAGCAGGACAGGGCCAGAGAGGTCACCCCTCCACTTT
v_call: TRBV5-1; j_call: TRBJ2-3; clone_size: .; d_call: .; cdr3_aa: CASSLGGTSTDTQYF; cdr3_nt: TGCGCCAGCAGCTTGGGAGGAACTAGCACAGATACGCAGTATTTT
v_call: TRBV9; j_call: TRBJ2-2; clone_size: few; d_call: TRBD1; cdr3_aa: CASSPGTASTGELFF; cdr3_nt: TGTGCCAGCAGCCCGGGGACAGCTTCCACCGGGGAGCTGTTTTTT
v_call: TRBV2; j_call: TRBJ1-1; clone_size: .; d_call: TRBD1; cdr3_aa: CASSPEDRGRNTEAFF; cdr3_nt: TGTGCCAGCAGCCCGGAGGACAGGGGGAGGAACACTGAAGCTTTCTTT
v_call: TRBV6-2/TRBV6-3; j_call: TRBJ1-2; clone_size: .; d_call: TRBD1; cdr3_aa: CASSQGGDYGYTF; cdr3_nt: TGTGCCAGCAGCCAAGGGGGCGACTATGGCTACACCTTC
v_call: TRBV7-3; j_call: TRBJ2-2; clone_size: once; d_call: TRBD1; cdr3_aa: CASSMRGPVTGELFF; cdr3_nt: TGTGCCAGCAGCATGAGGGGGCCTGTCACCGGGGAGCTGTTTTTT